This TCR beta chain was retrieved from a study of control samples from healthy donors and cancer patients. This clone came up many times. This CDR3 has 13 residues. Germline-derived CDR1 and CDR2 are MNHEY and SVGEGT. V lost 0 bases to trimming and J lost 5 bases, with 4 bases between them. TCRdb keeps only in-frame clones here, not all; method: immunoSEQ multiplex PCR. The sample lists under 95,000 clones, about four fifths occurring once. This sequence joins TRBV6-2 or TRBV6-3 and TRBJ2-2, with D uncertain. The sample taken for sequencing was blood. The clonotype comes from a man between 45 and 60 years old in good health. The CDR3 bases are TGTGCCAGCAGTTACTCCCCAACCGGGGAGCTGTTTTTT. Translated: CASSYSPTGELFF.